This T cell receptor beta chain was sequenced in a study of T-cell memory formation after mild COVID-19. TCRdb fed the 5' RACE reads into MiXCR, producing one record per CDR3 protein. Seen here are hundreds of thousands of distinct CDR3 sequences, roughly 25% observed once, and the top ten hold roughly an eighth. This clonotype was counted only a few times. Trimming removed 5 bases from V and 14 bases from J, with 18 bases in between. The germline V gene has CDR1 SGHTA and CDR2 FQGNSA. CDR3 length: 13 amino acids. The V gene is TRBV7-2, the J gene TRBJ1-4, with D tentatively TRBD1 (5 bases). The sequencing input was PBMCs or a T cell subset sorted from them (not recorded which). The receptor was isolated from an adult woman who had mild COVID-19 (a few samples of this study predate the infection). Cell type and time point are not known. DNA of the CDR3: TGTGCCAGCAGCCGCCGGGACGGAATGGCCCTGTTTTTT. Protein product: CASSRRDGMALFF.